This T cell receptor (beta chain) was observed in a study of cytomegalovirus exposure and HLA in healthy donors (dated by TCRdb to the late 2010s). General notes on the study: An earlier analysis of several hundred of the donors reported under 300 Gb of sequence data and approximately 120 million unique TCR beta sequences obtained from some 200 million T cells. To decide whether each TCR beta V gene segment behaved as functional or pseudogenic, an earlier analysis of approximately 600 of the donors relied on high-throughput TCR beta sequencing. Typing coverage differed by locus: A, B, C, DRB1 and DQB1 were typed in about 620-640 donors, DQA1 in approximately 520, DPA1 in 600 to 610, and DPB1 in 400 to 490. To predict cytomegalovirus infection status, the study brought together high-throughput TCR immunosequencing, statistical association of individual TCRs with disease status, and machine learning. Of the roughly 410 genotyped donors, approximately 81% were placed in the genetic ancestry cluster associated with self-reported Caucasian donors. In a later analysis, previously published TCR beta repertoires from fewer than 750 donors were re-analyzed and high-resolution HLA genotyping was added so that TCR occurrence patterns could be studied. Across under 500 genotyped donors of the cohort, an average of about 240,000 unique TCR beta nucleotide sequences per donor were sequenced, and roughly a sixth of those sequences were non-productive. The study profiled the T cell repertoires of about 640 subjects by immunosequencing and related them to cytomegalovirus serostatus. Several DR-DQ haplotypes were handled as single units for association and clustering because linkage in the cohort was strong. In addition to the first cohort of 666 subjects, a separate validation cohort of under 150 different subjects was used. Class I and class II HLA loci were covered by the typing at four-digit resolution. Every discovery cohort repertoire had been produced on one sequencing platform. Donor age, sex, ethnicity and CMV serostatus were collected together with the repertoire data. Rather than drawing on any new phenotypic data, the later analysis identified candidate immune exposures from TCR beta sequences and the way those sequences occurred across donors. About 300 gigabases of sequencing data and roughly 90 million unique TCR sequences were included in an early release covering about 700 HLA-typed donors. The study aimed to test whether cataloging public T cell receptors could reveal signatures of past pathogen exposure. In a later genetic analysis, genome-wide SNP genotypes for 398 of the 666 donors were used, and that subset was treated as a discovery cohort. Summary of the overall study and its limitations: According to a later analysis, most CMV-associated TCR beta chains appeared to be HLA-restricted, and the HLA associations seemed to be driven largely by CMV exposure. The earlier analysis of 587 of the donors excluded some 15 rarely observed V segments, including chromosome 9 orphons, because counts were too low. The cohort was sequenced for TCR beta chains only, and without alpha or paired-chain data the features that could be detected were limited. For the cohort, immune exposure information was limited to CMV serostatus. The authors suggested that the approach could potentially be extended to other disease states and immunological phenotypes. The sequencing pipeline was judged likely to have produced a cluster of highly shared sequence variants as a technical artifact. The 87-base-pair reads could not distinguish some IMGT-functional V segments, including TRBV6-2 and TRBV6-3, so those segments were excluded. In vitro tests confirmed that a few of the cytomegalovirus-associated TCR beta chains recognize cytomegalovirus antigens. A further reported finding was that TCR beta sequences accurately predicted the HLA-A and HLA-B alleles for most subjects in the first cohort. The presence/absence analyses assumed that sequencing depth was roughly uniform across donors, and that assumption may not be true. Across donors, most TCR sequences were observed very rarely, whereas some public TCRs were present in many individuals. HLA typing was unavailable for some donors at each locus, so association tests used only the typed subset. In an earlier analysis of over 550 of the donors, most TCR beta V segments were observed in productive rearrangements about 87% or about 30% of the time, broadly matching IMGT annotations. In a later analysis, HLA-associated TCR beta chains were found to be more clonally expanded and to have lower generation probabilities than equally common non-associated chains. The classifier was reported to diagnose cytomegalovirus status with high specificity and sensitivity in both the original and validation cohorts. A later genetic analysis associated a missense DCLRE1C variant with V-gene and J-gene trimming of TCR beta chains, and an independent cohort replicated the association. Several of the top co-occurrence clusters appeared to be linked to parvovirus B19, influenza, CMV and Epstein-Barr virus, according to a later analysis. A total of 150 to 200 TCR beta chains were listed by the study as associated with cytomegalovirus. Correlated functional status among segregating V segments might reflect linkage disequilibrium, but an unknown experimental factor could not be ruled out. A later genetic analysis reported fewer N-insertions in productive TCRs among donors in an Asian-associated ancestry cluster than the roughly 620-donor mean. A later analysis associated 16,951 TCR beta sequences with specific HLA alleles at a false discovery rate of 0.05. Strong co-occurrence of HLA alleles, especially DR and DQ, made assigning TCR associations to individual alleles difficult. A later analysis found that TCR association rates varied across HLA loci, with DRB1 alleles showing the most associated TCRs and HLA-C alleles the fewest.

For this clone: The specificity of this receptor is unknown. There are no base qualities to consult, and no much larger clone falls within one base.

The library was prepared using the immunoSEQ multiplex PCR assay. For the multiplex PCR, a mixture combining 60 forward primers for TCR Vbeta segments and 13 reverse primers for TCR Jbeta segments was used. Amplification of the CDR3 region of rearranged TCR beta genes was performed with a multiplex PCR assay on genomic DNA. The Illumina HiSeq System was used to sequence the amplified TCR beta libraries as 87-base-pair reads. Per the source publication's procedure: In a later analysis, some 80 million unique TCR beta chains were counted across the approximately 640 repertoires, and roughly 11 million of these chains were shared by at least two donors. Raw reads were error-corrected and collapsed into unique sequences with a nearest-neighbor algorithm that merged closely related sequences to remove PCR and sequencing errors. V, D and J gene segments were assigned by aligning CDR3 sequences to IMGT reference sequences. Each retained sequence needed at least a six-nucleotide match to both a V gene segment and a J gene segment. A rearrangement was called productive if the CDR3 had no stop codons and remained in frame with V and J, and every other rearrangement was called non-productive. CDR3 was defined by IMGT convention, running from the second conserved V-encoded cysteine to the conserved J-encoded phenylalanine. Sequences without an unambiguous match to a single V gene segment were excluded from the earlier analysis of over 500 of the donors. An earlier analysis of approximately 590 of the donors called V segments functional above 56.7% productive rearrangements and segregating when the between-donor standard deviation exceeded 5%. A statistical classification framework was built to diagnose cytomegalovirus status from the catalog of TCR beta chain sequences. In a later analysis, TCR nucleotide sequences were compared against IMGT/GENE-DB human TR gene sequences so that V and J genes could be assigned. A later analysis assigned CDR3 sequences and most-parsimonious VDJ recombination scenarios with the TCRdist pipeline. In a later analysis, each TCR beta chain was defined by its CDR3 amino acid sequence together with its V-gene family, and reads without a unique V-gene family were excluded. To address suspected cross-contamination and a sequencing artifact, a later analysis removed 592 highly shared, low-generation-probability nucleotide sequences. A later analysis calculated a clonal expansion index for each public chain from normalized within-repertoire ranks of inferred template counts. In a later analysis, generation probabilities were computed using a VDJ recombination model fitted to out-of-frame rearrangements, and the results were checked against IGoR. Hypergeometric tests were used in a later analysis to score TCR-TCR, TCR-HLA and TCR-CMV co-occurrence, with a repertoire-size bias correction applied to the TCR pairs. A later analysis estimated false discovery rates by permuting HLA or CMV assignments 20 times. In a later analysis, co-occurring TCRs were grouped with DBSCAN, and TCRdist sequence similarity was added when clustering was performed within HLA-allele-positive subsets. Co-occurrence clustering excluded repertoires with fewer than 30,000 or more than 120,000 public chains, plus five with anomalous nucleotide sharing. Not all clones reach the TCRdb copy of this immuneACCESS table, which keeps in-frame sequences only. Checked studies attribute under half of the gap to unresolved V genes and leave the rest unexplained. V and J calls and clone size follow that table, whereas D and trimming were derived from the DNA. A total of 95,000 to 150,000 clones appear in this sample, approximately 65% of them only once. The ten largest clones add up to over 1.5% of the sample.

The CDR3 sequence holds 14 residues, the cysteine and phenylalanine included. Only the CDR3 DNA is retained, 42 bases long and in frame from the first base. Trimming leaves V shorter by 4 bases and J shorter by 5 bases, with the junction holding 2 bases beyond the gene matches. From a lookup of the germline V gene (reference sequence), CDR1 and CDR2 are MNHEY and SMNVEV. The cohort comprised some 700 healthy bone marrow donors. All cohort members were sampled while nominally healthy, although unrecorded immune exposures were likely present. The donor was CMV seronegative and belonged to the group of over 350 seronegative cohort members. Every donor gave a peripheral blood sample, and the peripheral blood mononuclear cells from that sample were used for TCR beta sequencing. Genomic DNA was extracted from the blood cell samples with the Qiagen DNeasy Blood Extraction Kit.

In this chain, TRBV27 is recombined with TRBJ2-5, with TRBD2 identical over 12 junction bases. Input material: PBMCs. This receptor was identified in a young man in good health and CMV-seronegative. The DNA sequence reads TGTGCCAGCAGTTCTAGCGGGAGGGCGGAGACCCAGTACTTC. Its product reads: CASSSSGRAETQYF.